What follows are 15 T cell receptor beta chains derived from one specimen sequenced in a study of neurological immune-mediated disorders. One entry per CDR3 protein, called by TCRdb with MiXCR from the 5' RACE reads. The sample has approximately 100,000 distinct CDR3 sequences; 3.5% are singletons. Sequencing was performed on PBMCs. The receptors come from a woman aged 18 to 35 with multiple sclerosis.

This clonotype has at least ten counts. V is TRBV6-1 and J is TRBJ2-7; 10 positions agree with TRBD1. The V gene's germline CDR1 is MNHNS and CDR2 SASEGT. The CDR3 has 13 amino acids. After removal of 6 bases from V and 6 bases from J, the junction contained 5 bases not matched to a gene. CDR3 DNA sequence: TGTGCCAGCAGAGTGGACAGGGGGAGCGAGCAGTACTTC. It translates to CASRVDRGSEQYF.

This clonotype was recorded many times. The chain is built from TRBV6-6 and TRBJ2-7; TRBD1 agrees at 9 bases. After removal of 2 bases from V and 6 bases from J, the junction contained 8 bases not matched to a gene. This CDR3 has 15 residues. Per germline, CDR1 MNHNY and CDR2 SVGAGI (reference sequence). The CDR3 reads CASSYRGSTGGEQYF. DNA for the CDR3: TGTGCCAGCAGTTACAGGGGATCGACAGGGGGCGAGCAGTACTTC.

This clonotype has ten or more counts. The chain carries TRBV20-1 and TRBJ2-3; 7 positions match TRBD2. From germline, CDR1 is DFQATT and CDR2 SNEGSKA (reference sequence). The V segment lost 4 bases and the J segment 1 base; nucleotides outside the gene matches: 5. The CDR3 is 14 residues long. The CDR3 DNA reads TGCAGTGCTATTCGGGGGGTTGGCACAGATACGCAGTATTTT. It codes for CSAIRGVGTDTQYF.

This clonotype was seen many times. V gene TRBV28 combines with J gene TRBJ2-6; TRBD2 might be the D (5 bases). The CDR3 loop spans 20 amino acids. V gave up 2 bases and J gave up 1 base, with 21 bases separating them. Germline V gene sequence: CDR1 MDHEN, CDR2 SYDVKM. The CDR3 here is CASSLTRNPGYQSGANVLTF. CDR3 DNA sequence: TGTGCCAGCAGTTTAACTCGAAACCCGGGGTATCAATCTGGGGCCAACGTCCTGACTTTC.

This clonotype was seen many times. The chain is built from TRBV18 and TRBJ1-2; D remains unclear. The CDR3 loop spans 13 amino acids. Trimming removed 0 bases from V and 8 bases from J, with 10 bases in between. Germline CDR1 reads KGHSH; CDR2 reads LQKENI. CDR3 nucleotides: TGTGCCAGCTCACCACCAGGGTTCGGGGGCTACACCTTC. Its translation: CASSPPGFGGYTF.

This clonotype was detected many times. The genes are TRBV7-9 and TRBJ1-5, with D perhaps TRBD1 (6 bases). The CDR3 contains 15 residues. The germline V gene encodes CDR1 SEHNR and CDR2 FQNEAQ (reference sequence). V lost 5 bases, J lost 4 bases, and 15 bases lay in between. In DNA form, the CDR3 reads TGTGCCAGCAGCCCGCCGGGGGCGGGAAATCAGCCCCAGCATTTT. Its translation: CASSPPGAGNQPQHF.

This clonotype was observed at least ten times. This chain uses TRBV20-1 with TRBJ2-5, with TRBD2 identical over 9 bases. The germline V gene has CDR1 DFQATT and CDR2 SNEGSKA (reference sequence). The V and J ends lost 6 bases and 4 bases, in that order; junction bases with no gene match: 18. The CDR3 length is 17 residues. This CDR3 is CSALTSEGGRAGETQYF. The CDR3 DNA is TGCAGTGCCTTAACTTCCGAGGGCGGGAGGGCCGGAGAGACCCAGTACTTC.

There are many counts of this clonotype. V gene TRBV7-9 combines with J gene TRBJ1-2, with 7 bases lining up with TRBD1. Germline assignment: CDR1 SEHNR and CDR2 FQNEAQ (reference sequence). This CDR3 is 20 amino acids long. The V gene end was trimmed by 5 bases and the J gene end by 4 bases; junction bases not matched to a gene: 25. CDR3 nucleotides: TGTGCCAGCAGCGCCTTGTCCCATTACAGGGGAGGACCCAGCATCTATGGCTACACCTTC. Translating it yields CASSALSHYRGGPSIYGYTF.

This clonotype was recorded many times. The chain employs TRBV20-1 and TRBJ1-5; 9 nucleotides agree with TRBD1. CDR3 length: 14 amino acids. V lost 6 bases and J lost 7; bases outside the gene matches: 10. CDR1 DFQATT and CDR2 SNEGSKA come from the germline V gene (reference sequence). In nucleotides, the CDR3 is TGCAGTGCAACCGGGACAGGGCTAGGGCAGCCCCAGCATTTT. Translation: CSATGTGLGQPQHF.

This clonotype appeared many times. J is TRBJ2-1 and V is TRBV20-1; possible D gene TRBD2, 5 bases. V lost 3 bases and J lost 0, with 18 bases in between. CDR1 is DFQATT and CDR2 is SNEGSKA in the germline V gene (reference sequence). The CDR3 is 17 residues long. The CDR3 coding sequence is TGCAGTGCTAGTCTCGAATCGCGGGCTAGCTCCTACAATGAGCAGTTCTTC. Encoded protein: CSASLESRASSYNEQFF.

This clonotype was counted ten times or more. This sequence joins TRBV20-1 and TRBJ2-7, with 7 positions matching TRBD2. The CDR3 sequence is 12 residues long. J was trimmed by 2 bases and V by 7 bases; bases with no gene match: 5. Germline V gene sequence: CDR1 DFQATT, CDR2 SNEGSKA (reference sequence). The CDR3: CSGSAGAYEQYF. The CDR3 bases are TGCAGTGGTAGCGCGGGGGCCTACGAGCAGTACTTC.

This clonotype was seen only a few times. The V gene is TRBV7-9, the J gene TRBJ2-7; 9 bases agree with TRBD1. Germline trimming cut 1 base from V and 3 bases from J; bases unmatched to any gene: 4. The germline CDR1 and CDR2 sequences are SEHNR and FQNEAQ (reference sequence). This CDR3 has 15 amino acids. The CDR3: CASSLGGTGRYEQYF. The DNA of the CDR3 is TGTGCCAGCAGCTTAGGGGGGACAGGGCGCTACGAGCAGTACTTC.

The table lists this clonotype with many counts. The CDR3 loop is CASAASGIDTQYF. The CDR3 region has the DNA TGTGCCAGCGCGGCTAGTGGGATAGATACGCAGTATTTT. V usage is TRBV12-3 or TRBV12-4 and J usage is TRBJ2-3; D unclear. This CDR3 has 13 residues. The V end was cut by 8 bases, the J end by 5 bases, with 14 bases between.

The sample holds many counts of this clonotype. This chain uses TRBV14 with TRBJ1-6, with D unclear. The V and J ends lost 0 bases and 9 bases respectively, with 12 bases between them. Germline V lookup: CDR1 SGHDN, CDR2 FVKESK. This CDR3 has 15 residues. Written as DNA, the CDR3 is TGTGCCAGCAGCCAAGATTATGGAATATTTTCACCCCTCCACTTT. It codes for CASSQDYGIFSPLHF.

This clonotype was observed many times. The CDR3 loop reads CASVPKGGNEQFF. The CDR3 region has the DNA TGTGCCAGCGTCCCTAAAGGGGGCAATGAGCAGTTCTTC. The chain employs TRBV28 and TRBJ2-1, with D perhaps matching TRBD1 (6 bases). Trimming left V 8 bases short and J 6 bases short, with 14 bases between. Germline V gives CDR1 MDHEN, CDR2 SYDVKM. CDR3 length: 13 amino acids.